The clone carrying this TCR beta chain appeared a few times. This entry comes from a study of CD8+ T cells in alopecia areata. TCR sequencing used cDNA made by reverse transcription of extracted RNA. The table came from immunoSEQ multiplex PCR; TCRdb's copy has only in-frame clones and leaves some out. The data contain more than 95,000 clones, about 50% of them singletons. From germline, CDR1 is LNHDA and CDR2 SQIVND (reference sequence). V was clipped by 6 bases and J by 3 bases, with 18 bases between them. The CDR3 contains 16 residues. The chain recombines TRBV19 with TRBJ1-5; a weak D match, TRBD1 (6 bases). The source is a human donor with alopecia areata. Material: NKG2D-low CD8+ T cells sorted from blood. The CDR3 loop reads CASRGETGTYNQPQHF. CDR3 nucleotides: TGTGCCAGTAGGGGTGAAACAGGGACCTACAATCAGCCCCAGCATTTT. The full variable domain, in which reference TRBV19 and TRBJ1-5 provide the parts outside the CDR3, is DGGITQSPKYLFRKEGQNVTLSCEQNLNHDAMYWYRQDPGQGLRLIYYSQIVNDFQKGDIAEGYSVSREKKESFPLTVTSAQKNPTAFYLCASRGETGTYNQPQHFGDGTRLSIL.